A selection of T cell receptor beta chains follows, all from one sample in a study of T cell changes during pregnancy in multiple sclerosis. Sequencing was performed with immunoSEQ multiplex PCR; in TCRdb, only in-frame clones are kept and a portion is missing. The sample yields approximately 59,000 clones, around nine tenths seen once. The starting material was peripheral blood, obtained in the third trimester of pregnancy. The receptors here all came from a female donor in good health, enrolled as a control in a pregnancy study. The conserved cysteine and the conserved F or W are not part of the CDR3 here. Each record gives: CDR3 protein, V gene.

CDR3 protein: ASSSRTGFYEQY
V gene: TRBV5-1

CDR3 protein: ASSPTRGVEEQY
V gene: TRBV14

CDR3 protein: ASSLSARRVNSYEQY
V gene: TRBV11-2

CDR3 protein: ASSQDRQVGETQY
V gene: TRBV4-3

CDR3 protein: ASSSWDRGFNQPQH
V gene: TRBV7-9

CDR3 protein: ASSPGSGNTIY
V gene: TRBV11-2

CDR3 protein: ASSAFRDRGDYGYT
V gene: TRBV7-9

CDR3 protein: ASSFSVSNQPQH
V gene: TRBV5-5

CDR3 protein: ASRGLRQVISNQPQH
V gene: TRBV10-1

CDR3 protein: ASSPSRDTYNEQF
V gene: TRBV7-2

CDR3 protein: ASSLIYRAHYGYT
V gene: TRBV7-9

CDR3 protein: ATSRDMAGGTGLH
V gene: TRBV15

CDR3 protein: ASTLTAGGAYEQY
V gene: TRBV6-6

CDR3 protein: ASSPGGYNSPLH
V gene: TRBV7-3

CDR3 protein: ASSFYQGGTGELF
V gene: TRBV7-9

CDR3 protein: ASSPRRQGENTEAF
V gene: TRBV18